This TCR beta chain was found in a study of healthy donors' naive CD4 and CD8 T cells. Starting from 500 ng of total RNA, TCR libraries were made with linear amplification. MiXCR, run by TCRdb on the reads, gives a single entry per CDR3 protein. The data show 150,000 to 200,000 distinct CDR3 sequences, about 76% seen once. The sequence came from a pool of human donors in good health; the sample pools cells from several healthy donors. Input material: naive CD4+ and CD8+ T cells sorted from blood, pooled from several donors.

In DNA, the CDR3 is TGTGCCAGCAGTCCCCGGGACAGCACGAACACTGAAGCTTTCTTT. Encoded protein: CASSPRDSTNTEAFF. The chain joins TRBV27 to TRBJ1-1; TRBD1 aligns across 7 bases. The CDR3 is 15 amino acids. Germline lookup yields CDR1 MNHEY and CDR2 SMNVEV (reference sequence). V dropped 5 bases and J dropped 1; count of bases not matched to a gene: 7.